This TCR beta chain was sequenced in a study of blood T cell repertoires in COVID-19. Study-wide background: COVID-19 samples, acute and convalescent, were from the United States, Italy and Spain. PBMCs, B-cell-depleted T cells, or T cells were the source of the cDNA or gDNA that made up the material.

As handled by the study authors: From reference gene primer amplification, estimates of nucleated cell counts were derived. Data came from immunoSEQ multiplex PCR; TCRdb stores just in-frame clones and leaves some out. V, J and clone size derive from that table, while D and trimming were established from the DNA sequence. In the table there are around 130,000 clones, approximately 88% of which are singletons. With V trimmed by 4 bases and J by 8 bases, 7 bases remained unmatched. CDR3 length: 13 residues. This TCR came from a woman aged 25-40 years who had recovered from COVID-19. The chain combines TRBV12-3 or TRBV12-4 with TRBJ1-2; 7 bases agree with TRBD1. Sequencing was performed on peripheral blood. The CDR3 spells CASSSDRVRGYTF. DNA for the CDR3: TGTGCCAGCAGTTCCGACAGGGTACGGGGCTACACCTTC.